One and the same sample provided the 24 T cell receptor beta chains below, sequenced in a study of prognosis after radiotherapy for stage I lung cancer. Amplification of the TCR beta CDR3 (from genomic DNA) was done by two-round multiplex PCR. Gene-specific primers for each TRBV and TRBJ gene drove first-round PCR. Each CDR3 protein gets one entry after TCRdb re-called the multiplex PCR reads with MiXCR. Seen here are some 28,000 distinct CDR3 sequences, more than 25% observed once, and the top ten hold around 10%. The specimen comprised PBMCs, sampled before or after stereotactic body radiation therapy (not recorded which). These receptors all stem from a donor over 45 with non-small cell lung cancer.

This clonotype is medium-sized within its sample. This chain links TRBV5-1 with TRBJ2-1; D is possibly TRBD2 (7 bases). The V gene lost 2 bases and the J gene lost 5 bases, with 11 bases spanning the gap. Germline CDR1 and CDR2: SGHRS and YFSETQ. The length of the CDR3 is 14 residues. The CDR3 DNA reads TGCGCCAGCAGCTTTGCGGGGGCCCACAATGAGCAGTTCTTC. This codes for CASSFAGAHNEQFF. Full variable domain (rest looked up from reference TRBV5-1 and TRBJ2-1): KAGVTQTPRYLIKTRGQQVTLSCSPISGHRSVSWYQQTPGQGLQFLFEYFSETQRNKGNFPGRFSGRQFSNSRSEMNVSTLELGDSALYLCASSFAGAHNEQFFGPGTRLTVL.

In this sample, this clonotype turned up many times. The chain employs TRBV7-9 and TRBJ1-5; weak D call: TRBD1 (5 bases). The CDR3 contains 14 residues. The V gene lost 1 base and the J gene lost 9 bases, with 13 bases spanning the gap. Germline loops: CDR1 SEHNR, CDR2 FQNEAQ (reference sequence). The CDR3 nucleotides are TGTGCCAGCAGCTTAGAAGGGTCCCAGGGGCCCCAGCATTTT. Protein product: CASSLEGSQGPQHF.

To note about this clonotype: A read error likely explains this, since a far larger clone differs by one base. The chain couples TRBV6-4 to TRBJ1-2; no clear D. The germline V gene encodes CDR1 MRHNA and CDR2 SNTAGT. The V end lost 5 bases, the J end lost 2 bases, and 12 bases lay between the germline ends. The CDR3 has 14 amino acids. The CDR3 DNA sequence: TGTGCCAGCAGTTCCACATCGGACAACTATGGCTACACCTTC. As protein: CASSSTSDNYGYTF.

This clonotype was counted many times. The rearrangement uses TRBV2 and TRBJ2-5; a weak D match, TRBD1 (7 bases). V was trimmed by 8 bases and J by 5 bases, leaving 18 bases between them. This CDR3 has 14 amino acids. Germline V CDR1 and CDR2: SNHLY, FYNNEI. The CDR3 DNA follows: TGTGCCAGCGTACAAGGCAGGGGGGTGGAGACCCAGTACTTC. Translation: CASVQGRGVETQYF. Based on the CDR3 plus reference TRBV2 and TRBJ2-5, the full variable domain is EPEVTQTPSHQVTQMGQEVILRCVPISNHLYFYWYRQILGQKVEFLVSFYNNEISEKSEIFDDQFSVERPDGSNFTLKIRSTKLEDSAMYFCASVQGRGVETQYFGPGTRLLVL.

This clonotype was recorded at least ten times. J is TRBJ1-6 and V is TRBV29-1, with a weak D call TRBD1 (6 bases). Germline lookup yields CDR1 SQVTM and CDR2 ANQGSEA. V gave up 6 bases and J gave up 7 bases, with 13 bases separating them. The CDR3 sequence is 13 residues long. Here the CDR3 reads CSVGEDSNSPLHF. Written as DNA, the CDR3 is TGCAGCGTGGGGGAGGACAGCAATTCACCCCTCCACTTT. The complete variable domain, with remaining parts taken from reference TRBV29-1 and TRBJ1-6, reads SAVISQKPSRDICQRGTSLTIQCQVDSQVTMMFWYRQQPGQSLTLIATANQGSEATYESGFVIDKFPISRPNLTFSTLTVSNMSPEDSSIYLCSVGEDSNSPLHFGNGTRLTVT.

This clonotype was counted many times. This chain connects TRBV9 to TRBJ2-5; D is perhaps TRBD2 (5 bases). This CDR3 contains 14 residues. The germline V gene encodes CDR1 SGDLS and CDR2 YYNGEE. Trimming took 0 bases from V and 5 from J, leaving 11 bases between them. CDR3 coding DNA: TGTGCCAGCAGCGTAGTAGCGATTGGGGAGACCCAGTACTTC. It is translated as CASSVVAIGETQYF.

The V gene is TRBV6-4, the J gene TRBJ2-6; the D gene is possibly TRBD2 (6 bases). Deletions cut 2 bases from V and 0 bases from J, with 14 bases between. CDR1 and CDR2 (germline): MRHNA, SNTAGT. CDR3 size: 18 residues. This chain's CDR3 is CASSDRPGDGSGANVLTF. CDR3 sequence (DNA): TGTGCCAGCAGTGACCGGCCGGGGGATGGCTCTGGGGCCAACGTCCTGACTTTC.

CDR3 DNA: TGTGCCAGGGAAGGCAGAGCCCCCTACGAGCAGTACTTC. This translates into CAREGRAPYEQYF. The gene calls are TRBV6-1 and TRBJ2-7; D remains ambiguous. The CDR3 sequence is 13 residues long. V lost 9 bases, J lost 2 bases, and 14 bases lay in between. The V gene's germline CDR1 is MNHNS and CDR2 SASEGT.

This clonotype was seen many times. The rearrangement joins TRBV7-2 to TRBJ2-3; D might be TRBD2 (5 bases). This CDR3 comprises 17 residues. The germline CDR1 and CDR2 sequences are SGHTA and FQGNSA. V was trimmed by 2 bases and J by 5 bases, leaving 20 bases between them. The CDR3 nucleotides read TGTGCCAGCAGCTTATACGGACTGACCCGTCCGGTAGATACGCAGTATTTT. This encodes CASSLYGLTRPVDTQYF.

This clonotype came up many times. The V call is TRBV2, the J call TRBJ2-7; D uncertain. Germline V lookup: CDR1 SNHLY, CDR2 FYNNEI. With 4 bases removed from V and 6 bases from J, the gap between germline ends came to 10 bases. This CDR3 comprises 12 residues. For the CDR3, the DNA is TGTGCCAGCAGTGTACTAAGAATCGAGCAGTACTTC. This gives the protein CASSVLRIEQYF.

This clonotype was seen many times. The chain has TRBV11-3 and TRBJ2-7; a weak D match, TRBD2 (5 bases). Germline V gene lookup returns CDR1 SGHNT and CDR2 YENEEA. V was cut by 5 bases and J by 3 bases, with 11 bases left in between. This CDR3 is 13 amino acids long. CDR3 in DNA: TGTGCCAGCAGCAAGGACTGGGGCTACGAGCAGTACTTC. Translation: CASSKDWGYEQYF.

This clonotype was seen ten or more times. The CDR3, as DNA: TGTGCCAGCAGATCCGGACAGGGGGCGCGTGGCTACACCTTC. Its translation: CASRSGQGARGYTF. The chain joins TRBV28 to TRBJ1-2; TRBD1 aligns across 11 bases. CDR1 is MDHEN and CDR2 is SYDVKM in the germline V gene. The CDR3 extends over 14 amino acids. V shed 6 bases, J shed 7 bases, and the junction held 7 bases outside the gene matches.

This clonotype appeared many times. This chain uses TRBV7-9 with TRBJ2-1; 14 bases map to TRBD2. Germline loops: CDR1 SEHNR, CDR2 FQNEAQ (reference sequence). V dropped 5 bases and J dropped 7; count of bases not matched to a gene: 7. The length of the CDR3 is 16 residues. The CDR3 region has the DNA TGTGCCAGCAGCCCGACTAGCGGGGGGGCGAAGAATGAGCAGTTCTTC. Translation gives CASSPTSGGAKNEQFF.

By proportion, this clonotype is medium-sized (0.01 to 0.1%). The rearrangement joins TRBV7-2 to TRBJ2-1; D not resolved. Germline lookup yields CDR1 SGHTA and CDR2 FQGNSA. Deletions cut 5 bases from V and 9 bases from J, with 14 bases between. The CDR3 runs 13 residues. In DNA form, the CDR3 reads TGTGCCAGCAGCCCGGGCCCCGTCCGTGAGCAGTTCTTC. Translating gives CASSPGPVREQFF.

At least ten counts were recorded for this clonotype. The chain links TRBV19 to TRBJ1-5; 8 nucleotides match TRBD1. The V gene end was trimmed by 6 bases and the J gene end by 5 bases; junction bases not matched to a gene: 6. The CDR3 has 14 residues. CDR1 is LNHDA and CDR2 is SQIVND in the germline V gene (reference sequence). The CDR3 DNA is TGTGCCAGTAGCCACAGGGGGGAAGATCAGCCCCAGCATTTT. Translated: CASSHRGEDQPQHF.

There are many counts of this clonotype. This rearrangement joins TRBV18 to TRBJ2-5; D is uncertain. CDR1 is KGHSH and CDR2 is LQKENI in the germline V gene. V lost 6 bases and J lost 5, with 13 bases in between. The CDR3 runs to 13 residues. The CDR3 DNA sequence: TGTGCCAGCTCTCTCGGGCATAGGGAGACCCAGTACTTC. Translating it yields CASSLGHRETQYF.

On this clonotype: This likely stems from a read error, as it lies one base from a far larger clone. In DNA form, the CDR3 reads TGTGCCAGCAGCTTAACTAAGGCATATACGCAGTATTTT. Translated, it gives CASSLTKAYTQYF. This chain connects TRBV14 to TRBJ2-3; D gene unclear. CDR1 SGHDN and CDR2 FVKESK come from the germline V gene. The ends were cut back, 5 bases at V and 7 bases at J, with 13 bases in the middle. The CDR3 has 13 residues.

In its sample, this clonotype was seen once. This likely traces to a read error, being one base from a far larger clone. The chain employs TRBV6-6 and TRBJ2-6; weak D call: TRBD1 (5 bases). The CDR3 is 14 residues long. The germline CDR1 and CDR2 sequences are MNHNY and SVGAGI (reference sequence). The CDR3 region is CASSYSSGANILTF. The CDR3 DNA follows: TGTGCCAGCAGTTACTCTTCTGGGGCCAACATCCTGACTTTC.

The V gene is TRBV27, the J gene TRBJ2-1; unclear D gene. Trimming stripped 6 bases from V and 8 bases from J, with 17 bases between. CDR1 MNHEY and CDR2 SMNVEV come from the germline V gene (reference sequence). CDR3 length: 14 amino acids. The CDR3 protein is CASRGVVVAHEQFF. The CDR3 bases are TGTGCCAGCAGGGGCGTGGTAGTCGCCCATGAGCAGTTCTTC.

This clonotype came up many times. The chain couples TRBV6-1 to TRBJ2-3; no firm D call. The V gene's germline CDR1 is MNHNS and CDR2 SASEGT. The V end lost 6 bases, the J end lost 0 bases, and 13 bases lay between the germline ends. This CDR3 is built from 15 residues. CDR3 bases: TGTGCCAGCAGCGTAGCTGCCAGAAGCACAGATACGCAGTATTTT. Translating it yields CASSVAARSTDTQYF.

This clonotype has ten or more counts. The gene calls are TRBV11-2 and TRBJ2-7, with 7 bases identical to TRBD2. The ends lost 5 bases at V and 5 bases at J; junction bases unmatched: 9. The CDR3 is made up of 14 amino acids. The germline V gene encodes CDR1 SGHAT and CDR2 FQNNGV. CDR3 in amino acids: CASSERGSGNEQYF. CDR3 nucleotide sequence: TGTGCCAGCAGCGAGCGGGGATCGGGGAACGAGCAGTACTTC.

This clonotype has ten or more counts. The chain joins TRBV28 to TRBJ2-7; the D gene is possibly TRBD2 (7 bases). CDR3 length: 15 amino acids. Germline CDR1 is MDHEN and CDR2 is SYDVKM. Between the trimmed V and J ends, which lost 2 bases and 0 bases, there was a span of 11 bases. The CDR3 reads CASSLTGGLSYEQYF. The CDR3 DNA follows: TGTGCCAGCAGTTTAACGGGGGGCCTCTCCTACGAGCAGTACTTC.

At least ten counts were recorded for this clonotype. The chain uses TRBV19 and TRBJ2-5, with 13 positions matching TRBD2. The CDR3 has 15 amino acids. Germline V gives CDR1 LNHDA, CDR2 SQIVND (reference sequence). The V segment lost 3 bases and the J segment 5 bases; nucleotides outside the gene matches: 3. CDR3 sequence: CASSMGLAGSETQYF. The CDR3 DNA sequence: TGTGCCAGTAGTATGGGACTAGCGGGATCGGAGACCCAGTACTTC.

This clonotype has ten or more counts. This chain links TRBV6-2 or TRBV6-3 with TRBJ1-3, with D maybe TRBD1 (5 bases). CDR3 length: 12 amino acids. Trimming took off 8 bases at V and 2 bases at J, with 7 bases between the two ends. Germline V gives CDR1 MNHEY, CDR2 SVGEGT. CDR3 amino acids: CASSDTGNTIYF. DNA of the CDR3: TGTGCCAGCTCGGACACTGGAAACACCATATATTTT.